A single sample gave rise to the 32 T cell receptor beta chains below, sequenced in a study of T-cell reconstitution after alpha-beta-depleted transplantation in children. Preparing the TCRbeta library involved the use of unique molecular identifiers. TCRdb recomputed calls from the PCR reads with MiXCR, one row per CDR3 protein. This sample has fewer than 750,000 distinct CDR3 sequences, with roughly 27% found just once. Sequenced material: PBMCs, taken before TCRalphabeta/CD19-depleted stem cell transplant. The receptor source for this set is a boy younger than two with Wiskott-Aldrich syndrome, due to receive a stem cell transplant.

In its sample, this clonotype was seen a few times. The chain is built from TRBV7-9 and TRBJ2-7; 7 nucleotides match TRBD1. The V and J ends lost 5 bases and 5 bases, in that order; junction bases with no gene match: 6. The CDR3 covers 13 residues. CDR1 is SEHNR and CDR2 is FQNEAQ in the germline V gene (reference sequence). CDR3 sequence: CASSQSGQNEQYF. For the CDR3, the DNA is TGTGCCAGCAGCCAATCGGGACAGAACGAGCAGTACTTC.

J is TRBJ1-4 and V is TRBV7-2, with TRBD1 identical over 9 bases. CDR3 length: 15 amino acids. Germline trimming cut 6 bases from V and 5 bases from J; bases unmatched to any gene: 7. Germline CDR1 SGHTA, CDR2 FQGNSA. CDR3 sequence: CASRQPGQGNEKLFF. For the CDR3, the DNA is TGTGCCAGCAGACAACCGGGACAGGGAAATGAAAAACTGTTTTTT.

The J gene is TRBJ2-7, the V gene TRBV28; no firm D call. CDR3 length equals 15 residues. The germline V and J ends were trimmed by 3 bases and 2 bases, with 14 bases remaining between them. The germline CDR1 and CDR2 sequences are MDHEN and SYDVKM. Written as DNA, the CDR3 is TGTGCCAGCAGTTTCGTCGGAGACTCGGCCTACGAGCAGTACTTC. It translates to CASSFVGDSAYEQYF.

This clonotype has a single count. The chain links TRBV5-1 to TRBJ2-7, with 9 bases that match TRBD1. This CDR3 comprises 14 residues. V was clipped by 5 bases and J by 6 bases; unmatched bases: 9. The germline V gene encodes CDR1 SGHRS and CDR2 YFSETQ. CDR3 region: CASSSGDRETEQYF. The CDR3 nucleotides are TGCGCCAGCAGTTCGGGGGACAGGGAGACCGAGCAGTACTTC.

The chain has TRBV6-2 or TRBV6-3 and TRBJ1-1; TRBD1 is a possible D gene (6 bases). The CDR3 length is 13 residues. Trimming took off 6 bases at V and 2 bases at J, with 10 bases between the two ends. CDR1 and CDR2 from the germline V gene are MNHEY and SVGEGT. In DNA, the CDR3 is TGTGCCAGCAGACTACAGGGTAACACTGAAGCTTTCTTT. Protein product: CASRLQGNTEAFF.

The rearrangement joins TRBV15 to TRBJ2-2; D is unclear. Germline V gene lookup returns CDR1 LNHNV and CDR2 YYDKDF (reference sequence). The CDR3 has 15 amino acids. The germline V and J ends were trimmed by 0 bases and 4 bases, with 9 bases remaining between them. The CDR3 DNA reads TGTGCCACCAGCAGAGAAAGACTGGCCACCGGGGAGCTGTTTTTT. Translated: CATSRERLATGELFF.

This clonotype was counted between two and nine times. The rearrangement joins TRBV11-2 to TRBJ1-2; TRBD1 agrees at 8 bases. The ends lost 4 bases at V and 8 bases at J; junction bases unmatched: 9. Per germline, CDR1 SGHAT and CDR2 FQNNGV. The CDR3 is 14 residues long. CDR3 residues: CASSSNRGMTGYTF. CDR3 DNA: TGTGCCAGCAGCTCGAACAGGGGGATGACGGGCTACACCTTC.

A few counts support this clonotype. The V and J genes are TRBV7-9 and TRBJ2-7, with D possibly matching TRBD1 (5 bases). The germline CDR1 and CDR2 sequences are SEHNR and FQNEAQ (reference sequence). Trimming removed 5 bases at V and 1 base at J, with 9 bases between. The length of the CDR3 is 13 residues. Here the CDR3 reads CASSKGMSYEQYF. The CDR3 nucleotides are TGTGCCAGCAGCAAGGGGATGTCCTACGAGCAGTACTTC.

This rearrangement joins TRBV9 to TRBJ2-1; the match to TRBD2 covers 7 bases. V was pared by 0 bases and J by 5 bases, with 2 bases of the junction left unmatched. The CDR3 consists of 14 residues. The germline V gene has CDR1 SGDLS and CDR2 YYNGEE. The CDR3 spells CASSVALADNEQFF. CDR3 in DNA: TGTGCCAGCAGCGTAGCCCTAGCGGACAATGAGCAGTTCTTC. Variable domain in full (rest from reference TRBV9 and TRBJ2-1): DSGVTQTPKHLITATGQRVTLRCSPRSGDLSVYWYQQSLDQGLQFLIQYYNGEERAKGNILERFSAQQFPDLHSELNLSSLELGDSALYFCASSVALADNEQFFGPGTRLTVL.

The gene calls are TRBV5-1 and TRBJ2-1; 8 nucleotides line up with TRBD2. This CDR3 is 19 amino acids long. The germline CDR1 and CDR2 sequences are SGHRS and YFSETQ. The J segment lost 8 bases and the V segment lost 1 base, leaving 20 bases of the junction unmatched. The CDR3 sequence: CASSLKWGSGTSTSDEQFF. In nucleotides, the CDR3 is TGCGCCAGCAGCTTGAAATGGGGGTCCGGGACTAGTACCTCTGATGAGCAGTTCTTC.

CDR3 sequence reads: CSAREFGLAGEYEQYF. The CDR3 DNA sequence: TGCAGTGCTAGGGAGTTTGGCCTAGCGGGAGAGTACGAGCAGTACTTC. The chain links TRBV20-1 to TRBJ2-7; 10 bases are a match to TRBD2. CDR3 size: 16 residues. Germline V lookup: CDR1 DFQATT, CDR2 SNEGSKA (reference sequence). V lost 3 bases to trimming and J lost 4 bases; unmatched junction nucleotides: 12.

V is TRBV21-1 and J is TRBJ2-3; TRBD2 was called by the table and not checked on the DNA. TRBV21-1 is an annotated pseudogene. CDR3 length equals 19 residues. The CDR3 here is CASSKLPGTSGRGPDTQYF. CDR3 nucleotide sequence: TGTGCCAGCAGCAAACTTCCCGGGACTAGCGGGAGGGGCCCAGATACGCAGTATTTT.

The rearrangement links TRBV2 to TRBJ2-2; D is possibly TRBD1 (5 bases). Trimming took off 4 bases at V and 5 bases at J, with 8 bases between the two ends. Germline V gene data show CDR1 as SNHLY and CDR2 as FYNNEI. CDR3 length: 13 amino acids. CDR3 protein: CASSVDSTGELFF. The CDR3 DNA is TGTGCCAGCAGTGTAGACAGTACCGGGGAGCTGTTTTTT.

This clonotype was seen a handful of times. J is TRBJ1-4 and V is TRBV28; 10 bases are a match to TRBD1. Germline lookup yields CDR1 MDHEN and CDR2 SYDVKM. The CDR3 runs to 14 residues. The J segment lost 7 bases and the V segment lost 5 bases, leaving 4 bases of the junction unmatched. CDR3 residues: CASSGGQGREKLFF. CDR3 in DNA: TGTGCCAGCAGTGGGGGACAGGGGCGTGAAAAACTGTTTTTT.

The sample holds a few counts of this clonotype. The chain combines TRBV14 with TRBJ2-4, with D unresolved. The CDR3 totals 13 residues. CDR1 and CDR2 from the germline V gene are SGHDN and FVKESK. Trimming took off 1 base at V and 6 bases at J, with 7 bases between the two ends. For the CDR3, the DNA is TGTGCCAGCAGCCAAGGACCGTCAAACATTCAGTACTTC. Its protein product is CASSQGPSNIQYF.

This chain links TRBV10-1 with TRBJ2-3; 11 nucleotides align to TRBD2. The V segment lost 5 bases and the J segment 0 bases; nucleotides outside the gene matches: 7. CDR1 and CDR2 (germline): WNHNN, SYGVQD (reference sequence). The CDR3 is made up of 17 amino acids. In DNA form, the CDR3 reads TGCGCCAGCAGTTTAGCGGGAGGGCCCTCAAGCACAGATACGCAGTATTTT. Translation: CASSLAGGPSSTDTQYF.

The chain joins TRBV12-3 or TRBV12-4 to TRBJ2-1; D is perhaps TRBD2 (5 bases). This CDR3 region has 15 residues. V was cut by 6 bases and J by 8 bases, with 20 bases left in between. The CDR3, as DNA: TGTGCCAGCAGACCGTTTGTGGGAGTAGCCCATGAGCAGTTCTTC. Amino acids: CASRPFVGVAHEQFF.

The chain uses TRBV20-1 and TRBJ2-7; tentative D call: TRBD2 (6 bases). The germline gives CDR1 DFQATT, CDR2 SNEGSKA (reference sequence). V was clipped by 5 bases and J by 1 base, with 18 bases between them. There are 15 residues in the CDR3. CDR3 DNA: TGCAGTGCTGCTCGGGCGGCGGGAACTTCCTACGAGCAGTACTTC. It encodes CSAARAAGTSYEQYF.

CDR3 sequence: CATSRDTGLAWLGSYNEQFF. Here the CDR3 DNA reads TGTGCCACCAGCAGAGATACGGGGCTAGCGTGGTTGGGCTCCTACAATGAGCAGTTCTTC. V gene TRBV15 combines with J gene TRBJ2-1; a weak D match, TRBD2 (6 bases). Looked up from germline, CDR1 is LNHNV and CDR2 is YYDKDF (reference sequence). Trimming cost V 0 bases and J 0 bases, with 21 bases left between them. The CDR3 is made up of 20 amino acids.

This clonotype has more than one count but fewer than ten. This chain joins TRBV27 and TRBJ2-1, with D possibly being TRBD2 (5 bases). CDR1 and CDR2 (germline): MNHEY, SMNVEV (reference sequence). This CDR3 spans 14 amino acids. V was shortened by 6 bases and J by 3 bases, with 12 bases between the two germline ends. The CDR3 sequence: CASRRETYYNEQFF. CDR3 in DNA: TGTGCCAGCAGAAGGGAGACGTACTACAATGAGCAGTTCTTC.

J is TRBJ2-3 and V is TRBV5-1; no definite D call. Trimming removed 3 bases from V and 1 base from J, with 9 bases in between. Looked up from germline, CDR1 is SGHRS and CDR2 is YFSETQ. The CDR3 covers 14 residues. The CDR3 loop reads CASSSLTGTDTQYF. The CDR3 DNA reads TGCGCCAGCAGCTCCCTCACTGGCACAGATACGCAGTATTTT.

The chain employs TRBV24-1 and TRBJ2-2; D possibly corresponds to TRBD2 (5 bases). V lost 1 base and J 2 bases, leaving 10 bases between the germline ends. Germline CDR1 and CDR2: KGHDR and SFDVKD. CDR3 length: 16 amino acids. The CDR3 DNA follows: TGTGCCACCAGTGATTTTGAGCGGCCCAACACCGGGGAGCTGTTTTTT. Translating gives CATSDFERPNTGELFF.

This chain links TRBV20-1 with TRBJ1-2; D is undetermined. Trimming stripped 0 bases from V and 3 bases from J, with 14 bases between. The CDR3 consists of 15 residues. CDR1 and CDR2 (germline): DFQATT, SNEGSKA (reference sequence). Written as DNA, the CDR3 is TGCAGTGCTAGAGATCCTAGGACGGGCCACTATGGCTACACCTTC. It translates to CSARDPRTGHYGYTF.

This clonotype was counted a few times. The CDR3 reads CASSWGAGVRTDTQYF. The CDR3 bases are TGTGCCAGCAGCTGGGGAGCGGGAGTGAGAACAGATACGCAGTATTTT. V gene TRBV5-8 combines with J gene TRBJ2-3; 8 bases are shared with TRBD2. Trimming took 3 bases from V and 3 from J; bases not matched to a gene: 9. This CDR3 comprises 16 residues. Germline values: CDR1 SGHTS, CDR2 YDEGEE. The whole variable domain, filled in from reference TRBV5-8 and TRBJ2-3, reads EAGVTQSPTHLIKTRGQQATLRCSPISGHTSVYWYQQALGLGLQFLLWYDEGEERNRGNFPPRFSGRQFPNYSSELNVNALELEDSALYLCASSWGAGVRTDTQYFGPGTRLTVL.

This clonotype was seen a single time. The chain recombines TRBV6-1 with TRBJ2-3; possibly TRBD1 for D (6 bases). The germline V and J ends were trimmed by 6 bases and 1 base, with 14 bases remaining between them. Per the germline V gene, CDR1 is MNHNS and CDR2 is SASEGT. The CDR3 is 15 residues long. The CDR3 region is CASRFVRTGTDTQYF. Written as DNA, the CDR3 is TGTGCCAGCAGGTTTGTCAGGACAGGCACAGATACGCAGTATTTT.

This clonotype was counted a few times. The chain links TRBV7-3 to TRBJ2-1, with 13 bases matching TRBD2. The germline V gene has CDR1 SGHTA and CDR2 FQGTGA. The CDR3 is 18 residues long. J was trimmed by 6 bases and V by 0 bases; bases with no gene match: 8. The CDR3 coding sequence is TGTGCCAGCAGCTTAACGGGGACTAGCGGGATGACGGGCAATGAGCAGTTCTTC. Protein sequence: CASSLTGTSGMTGNEQFF.

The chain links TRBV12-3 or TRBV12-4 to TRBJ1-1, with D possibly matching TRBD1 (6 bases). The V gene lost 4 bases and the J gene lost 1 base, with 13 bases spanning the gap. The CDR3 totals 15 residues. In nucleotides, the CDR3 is TGTGCCAGCAGTTACCCTACAGGGCGGAACACTGAAGCTTTCTTT. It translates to CASSYPTGRNTEAFF.

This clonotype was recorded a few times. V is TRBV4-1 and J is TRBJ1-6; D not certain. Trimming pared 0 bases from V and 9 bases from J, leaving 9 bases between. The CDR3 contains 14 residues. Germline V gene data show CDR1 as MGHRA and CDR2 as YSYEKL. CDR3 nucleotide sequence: TGCGCCAGCAGCCAAGAATGGTCCGGTTCACCCCTCCACTTT. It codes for CASSQEWSGSPLHF.

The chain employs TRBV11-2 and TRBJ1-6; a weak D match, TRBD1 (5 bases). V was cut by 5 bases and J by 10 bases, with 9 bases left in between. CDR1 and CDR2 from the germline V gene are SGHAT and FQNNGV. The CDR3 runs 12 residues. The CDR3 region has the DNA TGTGCCAGCAGCGGAAAGGGGTCACCCCTCCACTTT. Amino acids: CASSGKGSPLHF.

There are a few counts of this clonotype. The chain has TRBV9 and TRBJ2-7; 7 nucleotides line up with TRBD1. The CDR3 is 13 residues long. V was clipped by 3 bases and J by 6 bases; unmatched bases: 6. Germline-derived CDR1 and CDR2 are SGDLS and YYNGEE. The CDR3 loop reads CASSAQQGREQYF. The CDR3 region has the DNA TGTGCCAGCAGCGCGCAACAGGGGCGCGAGCAGTACTTC.

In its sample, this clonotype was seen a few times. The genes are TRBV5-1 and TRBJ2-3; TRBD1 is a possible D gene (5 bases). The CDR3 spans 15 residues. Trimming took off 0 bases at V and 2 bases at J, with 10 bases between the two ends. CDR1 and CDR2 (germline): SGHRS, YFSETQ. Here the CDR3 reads CASSLEGPHTDTQYF. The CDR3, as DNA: TGCGCCAGCAGCTTGGAGGGGCCTCACACAGATACGCAGTATTTT.

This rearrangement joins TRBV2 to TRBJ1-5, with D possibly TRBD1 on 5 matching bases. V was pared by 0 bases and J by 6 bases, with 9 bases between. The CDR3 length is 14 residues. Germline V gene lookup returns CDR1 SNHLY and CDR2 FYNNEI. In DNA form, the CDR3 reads TGTGCCAGCAGTGAAGCAGGAGGGGTTCAGCCCCAGCATTTT. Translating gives CASSEAGGVQPQHF.